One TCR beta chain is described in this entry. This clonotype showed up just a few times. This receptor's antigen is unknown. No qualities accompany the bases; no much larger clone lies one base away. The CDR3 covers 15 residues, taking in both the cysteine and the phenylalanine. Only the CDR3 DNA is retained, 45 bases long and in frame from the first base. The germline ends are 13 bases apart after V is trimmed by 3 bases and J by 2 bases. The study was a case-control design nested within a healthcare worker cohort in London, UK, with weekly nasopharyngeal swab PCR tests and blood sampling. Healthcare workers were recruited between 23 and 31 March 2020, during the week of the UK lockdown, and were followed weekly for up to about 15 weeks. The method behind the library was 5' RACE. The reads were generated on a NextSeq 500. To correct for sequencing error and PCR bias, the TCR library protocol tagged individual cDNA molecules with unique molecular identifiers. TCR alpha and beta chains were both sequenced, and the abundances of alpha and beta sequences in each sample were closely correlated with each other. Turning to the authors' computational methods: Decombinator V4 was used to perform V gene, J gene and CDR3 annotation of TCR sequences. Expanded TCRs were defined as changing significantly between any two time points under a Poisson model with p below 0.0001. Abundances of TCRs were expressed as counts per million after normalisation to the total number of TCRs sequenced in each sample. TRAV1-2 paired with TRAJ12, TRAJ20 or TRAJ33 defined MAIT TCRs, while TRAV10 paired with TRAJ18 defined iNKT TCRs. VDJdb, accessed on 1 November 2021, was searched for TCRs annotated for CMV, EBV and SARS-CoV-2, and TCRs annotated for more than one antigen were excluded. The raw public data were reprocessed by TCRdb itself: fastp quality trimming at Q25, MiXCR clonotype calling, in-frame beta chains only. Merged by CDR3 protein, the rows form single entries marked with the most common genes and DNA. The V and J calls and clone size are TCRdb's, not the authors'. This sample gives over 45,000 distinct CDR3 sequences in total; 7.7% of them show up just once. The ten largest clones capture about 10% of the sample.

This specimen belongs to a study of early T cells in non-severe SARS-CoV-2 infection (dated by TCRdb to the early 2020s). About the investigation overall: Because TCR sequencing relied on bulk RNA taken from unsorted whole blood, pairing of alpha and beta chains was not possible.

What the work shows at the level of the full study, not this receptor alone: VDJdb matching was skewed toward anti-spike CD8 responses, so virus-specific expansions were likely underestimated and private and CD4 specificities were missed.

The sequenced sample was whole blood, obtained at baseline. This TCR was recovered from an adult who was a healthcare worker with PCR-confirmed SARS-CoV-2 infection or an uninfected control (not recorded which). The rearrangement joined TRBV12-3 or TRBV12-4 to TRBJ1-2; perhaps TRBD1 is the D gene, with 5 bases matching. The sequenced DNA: TGTGCCAGCAGTTTCTCCTCGACAGAAAACTATGGCTACACCTTC. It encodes CASSFSSTENYGYTF.